This record looks at one TCR beta chain sequence and its context. From germline, CDR1 is SEHNR and CDR2 FQNEAQ (reference sequence). With 5 bases removed from V and 0 bases from J, the gap between germline ends came to 23 bases. CDR3 length equals 19 residues. The data belong to a study of control samples from healthy donors and cancer patients. Assay used: immunoSEQ multiplex PCR; TCRdb lists only in-frame clones, some missing. The sample yields about 51,000 clones, 88% seen once. The genes are TRBV7-9 and TRBJ2-1; D perhaps matches TRBD2 (7 bases). Specimen: PBMCs. This sequence originates from a man over 45 with head and neck cancer. CDR3 in DNA: TGTGCCAGCAGCCCAACGGGGGGCAGCTTTTTATACTCCTACAATGAGCAGTTCTTC. Translating it yields CASSPTGGSFLYSYNEQFF.